This TCR beta chain derives from a study of cytomegalovirus exposure and HLA in healthy donors. Trimming removed 5 bases from V and 7 bases from J; junction bases left unmatched: 8. Germline CDR1 is SEHNR and CDR2 is FQNEAQ (reference sequence). This CDR3 comprises 15 residues. General observations from the study: In a later analysis, a genetic analysis reported fewer productive-TCR N-insertions in an Asian-associated ancestry cluster than the cohort average. Associated with cytomegalovirus, according to the listing, were around 170 TCR beta chains.

The study ran its PCR with 60 Vbeta and 13 Jbeta primers. The data were produced by immunoSEQ multiplex PCR, yet TCRdb's version contains in-frame clones alone and is incomplete. The sample yields 100,000 to 150,000 clones, over 60% seen once. To note about this clone: Its cognate antigen is unknown.

Sequenced input: PBMCs. V gene TRBV7-9 combines with J gene TRBJ1-4, with TRBD1 matching 9 bases. The source is a human donor in good health. The CDR3 loop is CASSVPGQGSEKLFF. In nucleotides, the CDR3 is TGTGCCAGCAGCGTACCGGGACAGGGAAGTGAAAAACTGTTTTTT.